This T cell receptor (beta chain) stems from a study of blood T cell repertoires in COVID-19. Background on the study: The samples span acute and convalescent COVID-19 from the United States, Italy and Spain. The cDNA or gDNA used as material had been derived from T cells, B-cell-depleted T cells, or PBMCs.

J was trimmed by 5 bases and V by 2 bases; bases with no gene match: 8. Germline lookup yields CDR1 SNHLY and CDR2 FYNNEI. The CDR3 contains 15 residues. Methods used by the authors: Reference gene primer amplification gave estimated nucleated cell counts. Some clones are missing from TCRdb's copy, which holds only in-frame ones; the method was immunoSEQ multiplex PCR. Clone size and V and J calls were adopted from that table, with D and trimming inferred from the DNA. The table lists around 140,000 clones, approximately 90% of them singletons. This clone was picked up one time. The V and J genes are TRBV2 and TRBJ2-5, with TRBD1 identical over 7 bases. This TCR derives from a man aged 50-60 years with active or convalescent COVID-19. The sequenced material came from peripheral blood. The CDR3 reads CASSELDRVWETQYF. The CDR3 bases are TGTGCCAGCAGTGAACTAGACAGGGTGTGGGAGACCCAGTACTTC.